The source of this T cell receptor beta chain is a study of T cells in Graves' hyperthyroidism and ophthalmopathy. As for the study in general: Peripheral blood sampling occurred at initial diagnosis, before any treatment.

This clonotype showed up many times. With 3 bases removed from V and 1 base from J, the gap between germline ends came to 9 bases. From germline, CDR1 is MGHDK and CDR2 SYGVNS. This CDR3 has 14 residues. The PBMCs were taken from around 9.1 ml of fresh peripheral blood. The TCR beta CDR3 regions underwent amplification using RNA transcripts as the source. During a first-round RT-PCR of the TCR CDR3, the HTBI primer set was used. Each CDR3 protein is one row after TCRdb ran MiXCR on the multiplex PCR reads. The sample has under 350,000 distinct CDR3 sequences, approximately 17% seen once. This chain joins TRBV25-1 and TRBJ2-5; D is unclear. The sample taken for sequencing was blood. The sequence was obtained from a woman in her sixties or seventies with Graves' ophthalmopathy. The CDR3 DNA sequence: TGTGCCAGCAGTGACCCGTTGACCCAAGAGACCCAGTACTTC. Protein product: CASSDPLTQETQYF.